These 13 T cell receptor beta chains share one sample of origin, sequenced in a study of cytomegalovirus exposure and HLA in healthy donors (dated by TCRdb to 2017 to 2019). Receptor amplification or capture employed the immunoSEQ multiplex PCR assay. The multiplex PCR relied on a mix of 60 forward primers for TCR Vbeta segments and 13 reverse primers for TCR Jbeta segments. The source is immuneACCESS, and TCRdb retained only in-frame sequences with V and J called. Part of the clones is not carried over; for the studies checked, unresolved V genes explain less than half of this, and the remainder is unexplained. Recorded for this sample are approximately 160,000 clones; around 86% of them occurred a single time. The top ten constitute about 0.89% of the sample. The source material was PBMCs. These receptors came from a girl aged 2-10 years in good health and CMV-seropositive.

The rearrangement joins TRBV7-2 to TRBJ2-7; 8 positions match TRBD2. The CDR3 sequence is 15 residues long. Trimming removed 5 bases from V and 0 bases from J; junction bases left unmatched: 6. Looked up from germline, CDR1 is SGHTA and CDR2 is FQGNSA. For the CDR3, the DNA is TGTGCCAGCAGCCCCCGGAGCGGGAGCTCCTACGAGCAGTACTTC. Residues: CASSPRSGSSYEQYF.

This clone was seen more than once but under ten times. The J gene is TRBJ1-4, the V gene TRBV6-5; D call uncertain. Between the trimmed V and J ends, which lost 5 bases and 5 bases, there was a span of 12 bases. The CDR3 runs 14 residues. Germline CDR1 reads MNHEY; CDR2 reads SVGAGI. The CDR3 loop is CASSLTGTNEKLFF. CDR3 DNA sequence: TGTGCCAGCAGTCTGACGGGTACCAATGAAAAACTGTTTTTT.

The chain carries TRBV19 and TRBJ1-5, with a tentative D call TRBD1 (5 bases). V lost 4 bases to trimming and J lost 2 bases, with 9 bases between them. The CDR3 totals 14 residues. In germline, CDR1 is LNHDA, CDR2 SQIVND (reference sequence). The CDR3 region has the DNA TGTGCCAGTAGTACGGGACTTGGCAATCAGCCCCAGCATTTT. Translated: CASSTGLGNQPQHF.

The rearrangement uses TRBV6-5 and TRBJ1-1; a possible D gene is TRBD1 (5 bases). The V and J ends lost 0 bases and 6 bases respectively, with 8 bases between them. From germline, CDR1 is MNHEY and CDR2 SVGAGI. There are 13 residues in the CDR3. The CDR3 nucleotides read TGTGCCAGCAGTTACTCAGGGGCAGCTGAAGCTTTCTTT. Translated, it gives CASSYSGAAEAFF.

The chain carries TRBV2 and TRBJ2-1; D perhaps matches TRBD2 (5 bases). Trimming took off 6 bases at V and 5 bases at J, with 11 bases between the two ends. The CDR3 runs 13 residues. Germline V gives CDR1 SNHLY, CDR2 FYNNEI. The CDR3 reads CASRLDLNNEQFF. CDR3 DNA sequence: TGTGCCAGCAGACTGGACTTAAACAATGAGCAGTTCTTC.

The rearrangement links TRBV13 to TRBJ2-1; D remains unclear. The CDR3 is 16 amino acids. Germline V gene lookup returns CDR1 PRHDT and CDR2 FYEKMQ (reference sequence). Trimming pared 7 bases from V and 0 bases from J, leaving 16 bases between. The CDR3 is CASTPTNGRSYNEQFF. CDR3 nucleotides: TGTGCCAGCACCCCAACTAATGGCCGCTCCTACAATGAGCAGTTCTTC. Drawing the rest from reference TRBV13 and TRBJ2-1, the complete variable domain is AAGVIQSPRHLIKEKRETATLKCYPIPRHDTVYWYQQGPGQDPQFLISFYEKMQSDKGSIPDRFSAQQFSDYHSELNMSSLELGDSALYFCASTPTNGRSYNEQFFGPGTRLTVL.

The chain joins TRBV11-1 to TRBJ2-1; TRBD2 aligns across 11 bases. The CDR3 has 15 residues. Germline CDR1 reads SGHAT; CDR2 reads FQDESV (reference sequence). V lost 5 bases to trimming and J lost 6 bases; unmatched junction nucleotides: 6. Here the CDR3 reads CASSLAGTSGNEQFF. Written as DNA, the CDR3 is TGTGCCAGCAGCCTCGCCGGGACTAGCGGCAATGAGCAGTTCTTC. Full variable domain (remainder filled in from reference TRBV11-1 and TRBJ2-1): EAEVAQSPRYKITEKSQAVAFWCDPISGHATLYWYRQILGQGPELLVQFQDESVVDDSQLPKDRFSAERLKGVDSTLKIQPAELGDSAMYLCASSLAGTSGNEQFFGPGTRLTVL.

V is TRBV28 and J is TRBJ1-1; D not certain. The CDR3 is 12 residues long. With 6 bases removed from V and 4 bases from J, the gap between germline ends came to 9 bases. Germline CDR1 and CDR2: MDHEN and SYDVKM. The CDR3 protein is CASSAGVTEAFF. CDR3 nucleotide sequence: TGTGCCAGCAGCGCCGGGGTCACTGAAGCTTTCTTT.

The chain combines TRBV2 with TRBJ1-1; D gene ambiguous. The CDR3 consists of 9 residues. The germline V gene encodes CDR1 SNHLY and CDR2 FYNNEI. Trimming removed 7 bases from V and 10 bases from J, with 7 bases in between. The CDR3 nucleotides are TGTGCCAGCACCTCGGGAGCTTTCTTT. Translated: CASTSGAFF.

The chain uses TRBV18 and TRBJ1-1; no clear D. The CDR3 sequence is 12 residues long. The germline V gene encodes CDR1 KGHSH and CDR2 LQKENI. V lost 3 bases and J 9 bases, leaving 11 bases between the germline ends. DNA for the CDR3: TGTGCCAGCTCACCTTCCCGGACTCAAGCTTTCTTT. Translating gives CASSPSRTQAFF.

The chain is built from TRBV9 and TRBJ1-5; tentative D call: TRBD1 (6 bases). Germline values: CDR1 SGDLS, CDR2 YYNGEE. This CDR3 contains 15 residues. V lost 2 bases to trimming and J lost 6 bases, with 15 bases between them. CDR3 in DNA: TGTGCCAGCAGCGTGGGGCCACAGGGCGGTCAGCCCCAGCATTTT. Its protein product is CASSVGPQGGQPQHF.

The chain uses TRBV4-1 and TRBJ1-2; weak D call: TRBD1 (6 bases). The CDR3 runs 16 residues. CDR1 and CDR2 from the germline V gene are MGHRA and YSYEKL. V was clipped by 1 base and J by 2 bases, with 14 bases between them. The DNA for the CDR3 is TGCGCCAGCAGCCAAGTACGAGGGGGGGAAAACTATGGCTACACCTTC. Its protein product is CASSQVRGGENYGYTF.

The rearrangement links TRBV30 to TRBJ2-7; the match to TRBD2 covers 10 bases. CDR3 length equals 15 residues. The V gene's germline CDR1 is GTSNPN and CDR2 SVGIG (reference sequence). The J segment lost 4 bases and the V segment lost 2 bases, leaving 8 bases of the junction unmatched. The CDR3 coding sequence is TGTGCCTGGAGTCGCACCGGACTAGCGGTATACGAGCAGTACTTC. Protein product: CAWSRTGLAVYEQYF. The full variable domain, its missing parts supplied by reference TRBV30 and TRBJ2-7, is SQTIHQWPATLVQPVGSPLSLECTVEGTSNPNLYWYRQAAGRGLQLLFYSVGIGQISSEVPQNLSASRPQDRQFILSSKKLLLSDSGFYLCAWSRTGLAVYEQYFGPGTRLTVT.